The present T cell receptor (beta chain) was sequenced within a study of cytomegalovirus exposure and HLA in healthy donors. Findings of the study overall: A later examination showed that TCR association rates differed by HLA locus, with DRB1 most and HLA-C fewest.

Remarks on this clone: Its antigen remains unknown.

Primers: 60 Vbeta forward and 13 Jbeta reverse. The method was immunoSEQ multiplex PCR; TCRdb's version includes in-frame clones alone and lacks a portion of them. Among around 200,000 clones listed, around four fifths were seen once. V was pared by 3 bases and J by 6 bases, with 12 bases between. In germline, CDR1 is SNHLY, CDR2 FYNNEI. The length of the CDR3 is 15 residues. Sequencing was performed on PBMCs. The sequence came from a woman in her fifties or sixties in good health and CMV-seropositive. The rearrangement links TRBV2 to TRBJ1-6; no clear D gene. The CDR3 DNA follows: TGTGCCAGCAGTGACAGAGGGCTTTTTAATTCACCCCTCCACTTT. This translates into CASSDRGLFNSPLHF.